Each of the 32 T cell receptor beta chains below was sequenced from the same sample in a study of T cell responses to AZD1222 COVID-19 vaccine (dated by TCRdb to 2020 to 2022). The intended sense of this specimen's time point label: about 28 days (+/-7) after the second vaccine dose. Library method: the immunoSEQ multiplex PCR assay. Here the immuneACCESS table is served through TCRdb, limited to in-frame sequences with V and J called. Missing clones are a known gap in these copies; in checked studies unresolved V genes cover under half, and the rest lacks a known reason. This sample comprises 100,000 to 150,000 clones, around 80% of them detected only once. The ten largest clones capture roughly a quarter of the sample. Sequencing used peripheral blood, obtained 28 days after the second AZD1222 dose. The receptor source for this set is an adult who received the AZD1222 COVID-19 vaccine.

This clone was observed once. The chain links TRBV9 to TRBJ2-3, with unresolved D. This CDR3 has 13 residues. Per the germline V gene, CDR1 is SGDLS and CDR2 is YYNGEE. Trimming pared 6 bases from V and 2 bases from J, leaving 10 bases between. In DNA, the CDR3 is TGTGCCAGCAACGAACTCGCCACAGATACGCAGTATTTT. Amino acid sequence: CASNELATDTQYF.

The chain recombines TRBV9 with TRBJ1-2; TRBD1 might be the D (6 bases). Trimming shortened V by 5 bases and J by 0 bases, and 14 bases separated the two germline ends. The CDR3 contains 15 residues. Germline CDR1 is SGDLS and CDR2 is YYNGEE. Written as DNA, the CDR3 is TGTGCCAGCAGGCCGATGGACAGAGCTAACTATGGCTACACCTTC. Translation: CASRPMDRANYGYTF.

V is TRBV18 and J is TRBJ1-1, with 9 nucleotides matching TRBD1. CDR1 and CDR2 from the germline V gene are KGHSH and LQKENI. The CDR3 is made up of 15 amino acids. The ends lost 4 bases at V and 3 bases at J; junction bases unmatched: 6. The DNA for the CDR3 is TGTGCCAGCTCACTATTACAGGGGGCGGACACTGAAGCTTTCTTT. It translates to CASSLLQGADTEAFF.

This sequence joins TRBV27 and TRBJ1-1, with D maybe TRBD1 (5 bases). Germline CDR1 is MNHEY and CDR2 is SMNVEV (reference sequence). Trimming shortened V by 2 bases and J by 5 bases, and 9 bases separated the two germline ends. The CDR3 length is 13 residues. The CDR3 spells CASSLGTGTEAFF. As DNA, the CDR3 is TGTGCCAGCAGTTTAGGGACGGGTACTGAAGCTTTCTTT.

The chain is built from TRBV4-3 and TRBJ1-3; no definite D call. CDR1 LGHNA and CDR2 YSLEER come from the germline V gene. This CDR3 has 17 amino acids. The ends were cut back, 0 bases at V and 0 bases at J, with 12 bases in the middle. The CDR3 DNA sequence: TGCGCCAGCAGCCAAGAAGTACTCCGGGGCTCTGGAAACACCATATATTTT. Protein product: CASSQEVLRGSGNTIYF.

The chain links TRBV6-2 or TRBV6-3 to TRBJ2-7; 10 nucleotides line up with TRBD2. CDR3 length: 15 residues. The V and J ends lost 2 bases and 2 bases, in that order; junction bases with no gene match: 3. Germline loops: CDR1 MNHEY, CDR2 SVGEGT. The CDR3 loop is CASSYLAGAPYEQYF. The CDR3 bases are TGTGCCAGCAGTTACCTAGCGGGGGCTCCCTACGAGCAGTACTTC.

The chain is built from TRBV5-1 and TRBJ2-5, with D perhaps TRBD2 (6 bases). The length of the CDR3 is 15 residues. Trimming pared 5 bases from V and 8 bases from J, leaving 22 bases between. Germline loops: CDR1 SGHRS, CDR2 YFSETQ. CDR3 bases: TGCGCCAGCAGAATGGGCGGGGAAGGTTTTGGAACCCAGTACTTC. Encoded protein: CASRMGGEGFGTQYF. The whole variable domain, remainder taken from reference TRBV5-1 and TRBJ2-5, is KAGVTQTPRYLIKTRGQQVTLSCSPISGHRSVSWYQQTPGQGLQFLFEYFSETQRNKGNFPGRFSGRQFSNSRSEMNVSTLELGDSALYLCASRMGGEGFGTQYFGPGTRLLVL.

The rearrangement links TRBV3-1 (or the pseudogene TRBV3-2) to TRBJ2-1; D is unclear. V shed 5 bases and J shed 3 bases, with 8 bases lying between them. Germline CDR1 is LGHDT and CDR2 is YNNKEL (reference sequence). The CDR3 has 13 amino acids. The CDR3 reads CASSLSYYNEQFF. The DNA of the CDR3 is TGTGCCAGCAGCTTGTCTTACTACAATGAGCAGTTCTTC.

The chain employs TRBV29-1 and TRBJ2-2, with TRBD1 matching 9 bases. Germline-derived CDR1 and CDR2 are SQVTM and ANQGSEA. The CDR3 has 16 residues. Trimming took 3 bases from V and 4 from J; bases not matched to a gene: 9. CDR3 loop: CSVETTGGAGTGELFF. Here the CDR3 DNA reads TGCAGCGTTGAGACCACAGGGGGCGCGGGCACCGGGGAGCTGTTTTTT.

This clone is a singleton in its sample. The J gene is TRBJ2-5, the V gene TRBV19; D is unresolved. The CDR3 contains 12 residues. The germline V and J ends were trimmed by 6 bases and 5 bases, with 10 bases remaining between them. Germline values: CDR1 LNHDA, CDR2 SQIVND (reference sequence). Here the CDR3 reads CASRSKAETQYF. The CDR3 coding sequence is TGTGCCAGTAGGAGTAAGGCGGAGACCCAGTACTTC.

The CDR3: CASSLGAGHYGYTF. The CDR3 nucleotides read TGTGCCAGCAGCTTAGGGGCAGGGCACTATGGCTACACCTTC. The chain employs TRBV7-9 and TRBJ1-2, with D possibly matching TRBD1 (5 bases). The CDR3 extends over 14 amino acids. Trimming cost V 1 base and J 3 bases, with 9 bases left between them. Germline V gives CDR1 SEHNR, CDR2 FQNEAQ (reference sequence).

The V call is TRBV2, the J call TRBJ1-5; a weak D match, TRBD1 (6 bases). The V gene lost 7 bases and the J gene lost 2 bases, with 15 bases spanning the gap. There are 15 residues in the CDR3. CDR1 SNHLY and CDR2 FYNNEI come from the germline V gene. The DNA of the CDR3 is TGTGCCAGCACTCCGGAGGGGGGGGGCAATCAGCCCCAGCATTTT. Amino acids: CASTPEGGGNQPQHF.

V is TRBV2 and J is TRBJ1-6, with D perhaps matching TRBD1 (5 bases). V lost 4 bases and J lost 7, with 14 bases in between. The CDR3 has 15 amino acids. CDR1 is SNHLY and CDR2 is FYNNEI in the germline V gene. CDR3 nucleotides: TGTGCCAGCAGTGGGGTCGGAGGGGTAAATTCACCCCTCCACTTT. It codes for CASSGVGGVNSPLHF.

The chain links TRBV3-1 (or the pseudogene TRBV3-2) to TRBJ1-4; D may be TRBD1 (6 bases). V was shortened by 4 bases and J by 7 bases, with 19 bases between the two germline ends. The CDR3 runs to 16 residues. Germline V gene data show CDR1 as LGHDT and CDR2 as YNNKEL (reference sequence). CDR3 region: CASSLGQQNKGEKLFF. CDR3 coding DNA: TGTGCCAGCAGCCTTGGACAGCAAAACAAGGGTGAAAAACTGTTTTTT.

This chain connects TRBV9 to TRBJ2-5; TRBD2 matches 10 bases. Germline V CDR1 and CDR2: SGDLS, YYNGEE. V lost 1 base and J lost 1; bases outside the gene matches: 4. The CDR3 covers 16 residues. The CDR3 region is CASSVLGLAVQETQYF. CDR3 DNA sequence: TGTGCCAGCAGCGTACTAGGACTAGCGGTCCAAGAGACCCAGTACTTC.

The rearrangement links TRBV3-1 (or the pseudogene TRBV3-2) to TRBJ2-2; 12 bases align to TRBD2. The V segment lost 6 bases and the J segment 4 bases; nucleotides outside the gene matches: 3. CDR3 size: 15 residues. Germline V gives CDR1 LGHDT, CDR2 YNNKEL (reference sequence). Written as DNA, the CDR3 is TGTGCCAGCAGGGAGACTAGCGGGGGCACCGGGGAGCTGTTTTTT. Amino acid sequence: CASRETSGGTGELFF.

The chain combines TRBV7-2 with TRBJ1-4; 7 nucleotides line up with TRBD1. V was pared by 3 bases and J by 5 bases, with 3 bases of the junction left unmatched. In germline, CDR1 is SGHTA, CDR2 FQGNSA. The CDR3 covers 14 residues. CDR3 nucleotide sequence: TGTGCCAGCAGCTTTCGAGGGGGCAATGAAAAACTGTTTTTT. Protein: CASSFRGGNEKLFF.

The V call is TRBV7-3, the J call TRBJ1-1; D might be TRBD1 (6 bases). Germline values: CDR1 SGHTA, CDR2 FQGTGA. The CDR3 is 15 amino acids. The V end lost 5 bases, the J end lost 0 bases, and 13 bases lay between the germline ends. CDR3 nucleotide sequence: TGTGCCAGCAGCCCCAGGGGAAGAATGAACACTGAAGCTTTCTTT. Residues: CASSPRGRMNTEAFF.

CDR3 DNA sequence: TGTGCCACCAGTGGGGGCGGAATAAAATCTAGCACAGATACGCAGTATTTT. Protein: CATSGGGIKSSTDTQYF. The rearrangement uses TRBV24-1 and TRBJ2-3, with a tentative D call TRBD1 (5 bases). The CDR3 is 17 residues long. Per the germline V gene, CDR1 is KGHDR and CDR2 is SFDVKD. Trimming stripped 5 bases from V and 0 bases from J, with 17 bases between.

V and J are TRBV6-5 and TRBJ2-5; D ambiguous. V lost 2 bases and J 5 bases, leaving 9 bases between the germline ends. Germline assignment: CDR1 MNHEY and CDR2 SVGAGI. This CDR3 region has 13 residues. The CDR3 DNA is TGTGCCAGCAGTTACGCTGCACTCGAGACCCAGTACTTC. Translation gives CASSYAALETQYF.

V and J are TRBV6-5 and TRBJ1-4, with D unclear. Germline V CDR1 and CDR2: MNHEY, SVGAGI. CDR3 length: 15 amino acids. Trimming took off 0 bases at V and 5 bases at J, with 10 bases between the two ends. The CDR3 DNA is TGTGCCAGCAGTTACTCGGGAGTCTCAAATGAAAAACTGTTTTTT. It codes for CASSYSGVSNEKLFF.

The CDR3 loop is CASSRGINQPQHF. CDR3 in DNA: TGTGCCAGCTCCCGGGGAATCAATCAGCCCCAGCATTTT. The gene calls are TRBV18 and TRBJ1-5; D call uncertain. There are 13 residues in the CDR3. Germline CDR1 reads KGHSH; CDR2 reads LQKENI. V lost 6 bases to trimming and J lost 3 bases, with 9 bases between them. The entire variable domain, with the rest obtained from reference TRBV18 and TRBJ1-5, is as follows: NAGVMQNPRHLVRRRGQEARLRCSPMKGHSHVYWYRQLPEEGLKFMVYLQKENIIDESGMPKERFSAEFPKEGPSILRIQQVVRGDSAAYFCASSRGINQPQHFGDGTRLSIL.

V and J are TRBV6-5 and TRBJ2-6; no definite D call. CDR1 is MNHEY and CDR2 is SVGAGI in the germline V gene. Trimming shortened V by 2 bases and J by 0 bases, and 2 bases separated the two germline ends. The CDR3 totals 14 residues. Here the CDR3 DNA reads TGTGCCAGCAGTTACGTCTCTGGGGCCAACGTCCTGACTTTC. It translates to CASSYVSGANVLTF.

This chain connects TRBV6-5 to TRBJ1-5; D is uncertain. The CDR3 length is 15 residues. In germline, CDR1 is MNHEY, CDR2 SVGAGI. V gave up 6 bases and J gave up 7 bases, with 19 bases separating them. For the CDR3, the DNA is TGTGCCAGCAGGGGAGAAAGGTTTCGTAGGCAGCCCCAGCATTTT. Translated, it gives CASRGERFRRQPQHF.

This chain joins TRBV7-9 and TRBJ2-7; unclear D gene. The CDR3 length is 13 residues. The V and J ends lost 5 bases and 9 bases respectively, with 17 bases between them. Germline assignment: CDR1 SEHNR and CDR2 FQNEAQ (reference sequence). Written as DNA, the CDR3 is TGTGCCAGCAGCCAAGCAGGAGCGCCTGGGCAGTACTTC. This sequence encodes CASSQAGAPGQYF.

The chain couples TRBV3-1 (or the pseudogene TRBV3-2) to TRBJ2-2, with unresolved D. The CDR3 totals 13 residues. The germline V and J ends were trimmed by 4 bases and 4 bases, with 7 bases remaining between them. CDR1 is LGHDT and CDR2 is YNNKEL in the germline V gene (reference sequence). For the CDR3, the DNA is TGTGCCAGCAGCCCCCTGAGCACCGGGGAGCTGTTTTTT. Residues: CASSPLSTGELFF.

This clone turned up a few times. J is TRBJ2-2 and V is TRBV28, with D unresolved. The CDR3 sequence is 12 residues long. Germline V gene data show CDR1 as MDHEN and CDR2 as SYDVKM. V was shortened by 4 bases and J by 3 bases, with 3 bases between the two germline ends. CDR3 sequence (DNA): TGTGCCAGCAGTTGGGACACCGGGGAGCTGTTTTTT. Residues: CASSWDTGELFF.

This chain joins TRBV5-1 and TRBJ1-1, with D perhaps matching TRBD1 (5 bases). There are 16 residues in the CDR3. The V end lost 0 bases, the J end lost 4 bases, and 16 bases lay between the germline ends. Germline-derived CDR1 and CDR2 are SGHRS and YFSETQ. CDR3 loop: CASSLVGAVLTTEAFF. The CDR3 DNA is TGCGCCAGCAGCTTGGTTGGGGCCGTATTGACCACTGAAGCTTTCTTT.

The chain joins TRBV5-1 to TRBJ2-2, with 9 bases identical to TRBD1. With V trimmed by 4 bases and J by 3 bases, 4 bases remained unmatched. Germline CDR1 is SGHRS and CDR2 is YFSETQ. The length of the CDR3 is 15 residues. The DNA for the CDR3 is TGCGCCAGCAGCAACAGGGGGCTGTACACCGGGGAGCTGTTTTTT. This encodes CASSNRGLYTGELFF. Drawing the rest from reference TRBV5-1 and TRBJ2-2, the complete variable domain is KAGVTQTPRYLIKTRGQQVTLSCSPISGHRSVSWYQQTPGQGLQFLFEYFSETQRNKGNFPGRFSGRQFSNSRSEMNVSTLELGDSALYLCASSNRGLYTGELFFGEGSRLTVL.

The chain is built from TRBV7-9 and TRBJ1-3; D unclear. This CDR3 spans 16 amino acids. Deletions cut 1 base from V and 0 bases from J, with 10 bases between. Germline values: CDR1 SEHNR, CDR2 FQNEAQ (reference sequence). The CDR3 DNA sequence: TGTGCCAGCAGCTTAGATCCCCGAACCTCTGGAAACACCATATATTTT. Translated: CASSLDPRTSGNTIYF.

The V gene is TRBV25-1, the J gene TRBJ2-7; 8 nucleotides agree with TRBD1. The germline V gene encodes CDR1 MGHDK and CDR2 SYGVNS. The ends lost 3 bases at V and 1 base at J; junction bases unmatched: 2. This CDR3 region has 14 residues. DNA of the CDR3: TGTGCCAGCAGTGATGGACAGGGATCCTACGAGCAGTACTTC. It is translated as CASSDGQGSYEQYF.

The chain is built from TRBV19 and TRBJ1-2; tentative D call: TRBD1 (5 bases). V lost 7 bases and J lost 4, with 13 bases in between. The CDR3 has 13 amino acids. The V gene's germline CDR1 is LNHDA and CDR2 SQIVND (reference sequence). CDR3 amino acids: CASTWGLGYGYTF. The CDR3 nucleotides read TGTGCCAGTACTTGGGGACTAGGCTATGGCTACACCTTC. Variable domain in full (rest from reference TRBV19 and TRBJ1-2): DGGITQSPKYLFRKEGQNVTLSCEQNLNHDAMYWYRQDPGQGLRLIYYSQIVNDFQKGDIAEGYSVSREKKESFPLTVTSAQKNPTAFYLCASTWGLGYGYTFGSGTRLTVV.